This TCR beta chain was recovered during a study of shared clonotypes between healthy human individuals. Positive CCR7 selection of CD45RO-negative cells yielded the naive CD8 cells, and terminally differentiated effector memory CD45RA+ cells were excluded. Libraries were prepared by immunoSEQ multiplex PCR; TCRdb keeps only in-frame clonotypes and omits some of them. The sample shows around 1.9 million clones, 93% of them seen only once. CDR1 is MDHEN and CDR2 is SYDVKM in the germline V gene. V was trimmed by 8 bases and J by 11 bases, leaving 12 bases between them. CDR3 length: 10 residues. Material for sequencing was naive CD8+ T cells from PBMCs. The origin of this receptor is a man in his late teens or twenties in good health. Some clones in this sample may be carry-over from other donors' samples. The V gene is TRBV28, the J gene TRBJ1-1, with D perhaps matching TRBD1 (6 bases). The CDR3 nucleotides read TGTGCCAGCCTGGGGGCCGGGGCTTTCTTT. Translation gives CASLGAGAFF.